This T cell receptor beta chain was recovered during a study of cytomegalovirus exposure and HLA in healthy donors. General study points: Accurate prediction of HLA-A and HLA-B alleles (for most subjects) was reportedly achieved from TCR beta sequences. Later on, a genetic analysis was performed. It linked a missense variant in DCLRE1C with V- and J-gene trimming of TCR beta. Immune exposure information available was restricted to CMV serostatus. An analysis that came later showed most CMV-associated TCR beta chains appearing HLA-restricted.

As for this clone: Its antigen is still unknown.

PCR primers comprised 60 Vbeta and 13 Jbeta primers. TCRdb's copy holds only in-frame clones and misses some; the assay was immunoSEQ multiplex PCR. The data hold about 140,000 clones, with roughly 83% observed a single time. Sequences were obtained from PBMCs. This sequence was found in a man between 40 and 49 years old in good health and CMV-seronegative.

CDR3: CASSVGAQETQYF. The CDR3 bases are TGTGCCAGCAGCGTAGGCGCTCAAGAGACCCAGTACTTC. The genes are TRBV9 and TRBJ2-5, with no clear D. The V end was cut by 0 bases, the J end by 2 bases, with 5 bases between. Germline loops: CDR1 SGDLS, CDR2 YYNGEE. The CDR3 runs to 13 residues. The complete variable domain, with remaining parts taken from reference TRBV9 and TRBJ2-5, reads DSGVTQTPKHLITATGQRVTLRCSPRSGDLSVYWYQQSLDQGLQFLIQYYNGEERAKGNILERFSAQQFPDLHSELNLSSLELGDSALYFCASSVGAQETQYFGPGTRLLVL.